This T cell receptor (beta chain) was sequenced in a study of molecular identifiers for immune sequencing clone quantification. Study-wide points: Among effectors, clones above 20 RNA copies held over 98% of molecules; among naive cells, under 1%.

Note on this clonotype: No antigen is known for it. A read error may explain this, as a much larger clone is one base away.

A CD8+CD4-CCR7+CD45RA+ gate was used to sort naive CD8 T cells. The trim removed 6 bases at V and 4 bases at J, leaving 5 bases unmatched. This CDR3 has 13 residues. A single record per CDR3 protein comes from TCRdb applying MiXCR to the PCR reads. Of under 600,000 distinct CDR3 sequences in the sample, about 20% were seen once. The rearrangement joins TRBV12-3 or TRBV12-4 to TRBJ1-2, with 7 bases aligning to TRBD1. Sequencing was carried out using naive CD8+ T cells from blood, with Jurkat cell RNA spiked in. Subset in this sample: FACS-sorted CD8+CD4-CCR7+CD45RA+ naive T cells. The source of this sequence is a human donor in good health. Some libraries in this study had Jurkat cell RNA spiked in. CDR3 nucleotide sequence: TGTGCCAGCAGCACGGGACAGCTCTATGGCTACACCTTC. It translates to CASSTGQLYGYTF.